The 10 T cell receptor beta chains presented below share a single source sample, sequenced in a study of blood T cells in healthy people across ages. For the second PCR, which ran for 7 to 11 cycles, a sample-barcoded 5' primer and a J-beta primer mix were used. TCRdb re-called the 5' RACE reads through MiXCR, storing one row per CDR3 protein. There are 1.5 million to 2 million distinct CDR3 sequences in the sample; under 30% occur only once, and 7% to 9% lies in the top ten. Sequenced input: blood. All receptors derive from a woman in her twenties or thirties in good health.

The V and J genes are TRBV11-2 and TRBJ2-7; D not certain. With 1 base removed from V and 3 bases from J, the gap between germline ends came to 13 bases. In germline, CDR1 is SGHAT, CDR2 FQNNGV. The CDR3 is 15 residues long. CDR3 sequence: CASSLVPIGDYEQYF. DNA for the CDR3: TGTGCCAGCAGCTTAGTCCCCATCGGCGACTACGAGCAGTACTTC.

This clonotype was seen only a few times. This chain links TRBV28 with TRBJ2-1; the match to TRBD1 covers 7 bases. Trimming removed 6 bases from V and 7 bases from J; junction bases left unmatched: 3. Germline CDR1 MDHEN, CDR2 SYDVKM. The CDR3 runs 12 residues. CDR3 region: CASRETGNEQFF. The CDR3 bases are TGTGCCAGCAGGGAGACAGGGAATGAGCAGTTCTTC.

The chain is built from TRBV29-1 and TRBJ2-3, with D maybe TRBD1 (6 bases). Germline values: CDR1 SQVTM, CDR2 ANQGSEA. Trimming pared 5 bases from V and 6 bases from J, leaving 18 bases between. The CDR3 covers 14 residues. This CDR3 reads CSVTGTFVSDTQYF. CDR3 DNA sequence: TGCAGCGTTACCGGGACATTCGTTAGCGATACGCAGTATTTT.

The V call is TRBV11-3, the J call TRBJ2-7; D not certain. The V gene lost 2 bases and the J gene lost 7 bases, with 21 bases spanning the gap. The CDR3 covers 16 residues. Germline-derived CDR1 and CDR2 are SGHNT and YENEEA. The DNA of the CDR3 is TGTGCCAGCAGCTTATCCCGTTCCCCGTTTTACAATGAGCAGTACTTC. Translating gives CASSLSRSPFYNEQYF.

As DNA, the CDR3 is TGTGCCAGCAATAAAGGGACGAACACCGGGGAGCTGTTTTTT. It is translated as CASNKGTNTGELFF. This rearrangement joins TRBV7-9 to TRBJ2-2; D gene ambiguous. The CDR3 has 14 residues. Deletions cut 7 bases from V and 0 bases from J, with 9 bases between. Germline values: CDR1 SEHNR, CDR2 FQNEAQ (reference sequence).

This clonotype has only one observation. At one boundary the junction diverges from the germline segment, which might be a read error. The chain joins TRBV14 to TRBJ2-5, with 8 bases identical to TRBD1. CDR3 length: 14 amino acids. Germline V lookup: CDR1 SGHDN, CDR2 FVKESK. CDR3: CVSSQGQGRKTQYF. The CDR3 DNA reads TGTGTCAGCAGCCAAGGACAGGGTAGAAAGACCCAGTACTTC. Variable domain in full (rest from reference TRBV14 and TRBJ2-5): EAGVTQFPSHSVIEKGQTVTLRCDPISGHDNLYWYRRVMGKEIKFLLHFVKESKQDESGMPNNRFLAERTGGTYSTLKVQPAELEDSGVYFCVSSQGQGRKTQYFGPGTRLLVL.

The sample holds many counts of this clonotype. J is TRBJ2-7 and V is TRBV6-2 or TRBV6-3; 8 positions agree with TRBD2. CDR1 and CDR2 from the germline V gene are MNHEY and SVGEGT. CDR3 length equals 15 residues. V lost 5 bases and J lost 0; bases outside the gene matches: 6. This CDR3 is CASSDTGTSSYEQYF. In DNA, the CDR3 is TGTGCCAGCAGTGACACCGGGACTAGCTCCTACGAGCAGTACTTC.

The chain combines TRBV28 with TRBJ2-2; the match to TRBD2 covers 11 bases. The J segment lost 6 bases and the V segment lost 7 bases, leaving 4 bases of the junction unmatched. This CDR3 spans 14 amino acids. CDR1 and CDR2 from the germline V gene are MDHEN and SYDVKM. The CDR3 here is CASTQTSGAGELFF. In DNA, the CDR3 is TGTGCCAGCACCCAGACTAGCGGGGCCGGGGAGCTGTTTTTT.

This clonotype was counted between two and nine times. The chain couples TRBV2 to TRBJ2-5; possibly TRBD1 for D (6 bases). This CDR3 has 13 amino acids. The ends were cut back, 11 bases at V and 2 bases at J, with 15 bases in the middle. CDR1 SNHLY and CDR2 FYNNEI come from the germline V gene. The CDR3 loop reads CAGETGRQETQYF. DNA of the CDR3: TGTGCCGGAGAAACAGGGCGGCAAGAGACCCAGTACTTC.

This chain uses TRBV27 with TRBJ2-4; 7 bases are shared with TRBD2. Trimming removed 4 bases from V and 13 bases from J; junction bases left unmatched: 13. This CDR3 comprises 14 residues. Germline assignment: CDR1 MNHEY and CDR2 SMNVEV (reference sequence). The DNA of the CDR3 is TGTGCCAGCAGTTCCCCGCGGGAGATGGGGGAGCAGTACTTC. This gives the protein CASSSPREMGEQYF.